These 11 T cell receptor beta chains originate from one sample sequenced in a study of blood T cell repertoires in COVID-19. Some clones are missing from TCRdb's copy, which holds only in-frame ones; the method was immunoSEQ multiplex PCR. The data contain 300,000 to 350,000 clones, approximately 90% of them singletons. Specimen: peripheral blood. The receptor source for this set is a woman in her fifties or sixties with COVID-19, enrolled during active disease.

The V and J genes are TRBV7-3 and TRBJ2-1; 7 bases agree with TRBD1. J lost 8 bases, V lost 5 bases, and 15 bases had no gene match. From germline, CDR1 is SGHTA and CDR2 FQGTGA. The CDR3 spans 16 residues. CDR3 DNA: TGTGCCAGCAGCCCCCGCCTAGGGGGCTATGTTCATGAGCAGTTCTTC. Its translation is CASSPRLGGYVHEQFF.

V usage is TRBV25-1 and J usage is TRBJ1-1; 7 bases match TRBD1. The CDR3 has 15 amino acids. Trimming removed 3 bases from V and 1 base from J; junction bases left unmatched: 5. The germline V gene encodes CDR1 MGHDK and CDR2 SYGVNS. The CDR3: CASSDGGQENTEAFF. The DNA for the CDR3 is TGTGCCAGCAGTGACGGTGGACAGGAGAACACTGAAGCTTTCTTT.

This sequence joins TRBV27 and TRBJ1-4; 9 bases are shared with TRBD1. V shed 7 bases and J 5 bases; nucleotides not matched to a gene: 8. The length of the CDR3 is 15 residues. Germline V gives CDR1 MNHEY, CDR2 SMNVEV (reference sequence). CDR3 amino acids: CASTSPGTGNEKLFF. The CDR3 coding sequence is TGTGCCAGCACCTCGCCCGGGACAGGGAATGAAAAACTGTTTTTT.

CDR3 in DNA: TGTGCCAGCAGTGTTGTGGCAGGAAACACTGAAGCTTTCTTT. It codes for CASSVVAGNTEAFF. This sequence joins TRBV2 and TRBJ1-1; D not certain. V was clipped by 4 bases and J by 2 bases, with 11 bases between them. The germline V gene encodes CDR1 SNHLY and CDR2 FYNNEI. The CDR3 covers 14 residues.

This clone turned up a few times. The rearrangement links TRBV5-6 to TRBJ1-2; TRBD1 matches at 7 bases. The ends lost 1 base at V and 2 bases at J; junction bases unmatched: 5. The CDR3 is 15 residues long. The V gene's germline CDR1 is SGHDT and CDR2 YYEEEE. For the CDR3, the DNA is TGTGCCAGCAGCTTGATCCAGACAGGGAACTATGGCTACACCTTC. It specifies CASSLIQTGNYGYTF.

The rearrangement uses TRBV7-3 and TRBJ1-2, with TRBD1 identical over 7 bases. This CDR3 region has 15 residues. V shed 5 bases, J shed 5 bases, and the junction held 11 bases outside the gene matches. The V gene's germline CDR1 is SGHTA and CDR2 FQGTGA. The CDR3 DNA is TGTGCCAGCAGCCCCGCGGGGGGACAGCATTATGGCTACACCTTC. Its translation: CASSPAGGQHYGYTF.

The chain combines TRBV12-3 or TRBV12-4 with TRBJ1-4; 9 positions agree with TRBD1. The CDR3 is 13 residues long. Trimming removed 6 bases from V and 10 bases from J; junction bases left unmatched: 6. The CDR3 nucleotides are TGTGCCAGCAGCCCGGGGACAGGGCTAAAACTGTTTTTT. This codes for CASSPGTGLKLFF.

This chain joins TRBV18 and TRBJ2-3; D may be TRBD2 (6 bases). V was clipped by 3 bases and J by 0 bases, with 19 bases between them. Germline V CDR1 and CDR2: KGHSH, LQKENI. The CDR3 extends over 18 amino acids. The CDR3 is CASSPAARRGGSTDTQYF. The CDR3 DNA follows: TGTGCCAGCTCACCGGCGGCCAGGAGGGGTGGGAGCACAGATACGCAGTATTTT.

The chain uses TRBV7-2 and TRBJ1-1, with D perhaps TRBD1 (5 bases). V gave up 7 bases and J gave up 0 bases, with 21 bases separating them. Germline CDR1 is SGHTA and CDR2 is FQGNSA. The CDR3 is made up of 17 amino acids. Here the CDR3 DNA reads TGTGCCAGCACCCCGAGTCCTACAGGTGGGATGAACACTGAAGCTTTCTTT. Its translation: CASTPSPTGGMNTEAFF.

The chain combines TRBV6-5 with TRBJ1-2; D is uncertain. The CDR3 spans 16 residues. Trimming shortened V by 2 bases and J by 1 base, and 14 bases separated the two germline ends. CDR1 and CDR2 (germline): MNHEY, SVGAGI. The CDR3 nucleotides are TGTGCCAGCAGTTACAACGGCGGTGTTAATAACTATGGCTACACCTTC. This sequence encodes CASSYNGGVNNYGYTF.

J is TRBJ1-1 and V is TRBV30; D unresolved. V lost 3 bases and J 2 bases, leaving 13 bases between the germline ends. The CDR3 runs to 14 residues. Germline assignment: CDR1 GTSNPN and CDR2 SVGIG (reference sequence). In DNA, the CDR3 is TGTGCCTGGAGGAGCGGTGGGAAAAACACTGAAGCTTTCTTT. This sequence encodes CAWRSGGKNTEAFF.